Following are 6 T cell receptor beta chains from one sample sequenced in a study of blood T cell repertoires in COVID-19. Repertoires were generated with immunoSEQ multiplex PCR, while TCRdb's copy carries only in-frame clones and drops some. Of approximately 200,000 clones listed, roughly 88% are singletons. The sequencing sample was made of peripheral blood. These TCRs come from a woman aged 25-40 years with acute or convalescent COVID-19.

V gene TRBV19 combines with J gene TRBJ2-2; weak D call: TRBD2 (6 bases). Germline CDR1 is LNHDA and CDR2 is SQIVND (reference sequence). V was cut by 3 bases and J by 5 bases, with 10 bases left in between. The length of the CDR3 is 14 residues. The chain's CDR3 is CASSILGGTGELFF. The CDR3 region has the DNA TGTGCCAGTAGTATTCTTGGAGGGACCGGGGAGCTGTTTTTT.

The rearrangement links TRBV30 to TRBJ2-7; TRBD2 matches at 7 bases. Germline V gives CDR1 GTSNPN, CDR2 SVGIG (reference sequence). The length of the CDR3 is 15 residues. V lost 1 base, J lost 3 bases, and 9 bases stayed unmatched. This chain's CDR3 is CAWSDRAGKGYEQYF. CDR3 in DNA: TGTGCCTGGAGTGATCGAGCGGGAAAGGGCTACGAGCAGTACTTC.

This chain connects TRBV2 to TRBJ2-7, with D possibly being TRBD2 (5 bases). The V and J ends lost 2 bases and 6 bases respectively, with 8 bases between them. In germline, CDR1 is SNHLY, CDR2 FYNNEI. This CDR3 is built from 12 residues. CDR3 coding DNA: TGTGCCAGCAGTGAAAAAACTAGCGAGCAGTACTTC. Protein: CASSEKTSEQYF.

The chain employs TRBV12-3 or TRBV12-4 and TRBJ1-2; D may be TRBD1 (5 bases). This CDR3 spans 13 amino acids. Deletions cut 3 bases from V and 2 bases from J, with 7 bases between. This CDR3 reads CASSFGQNYGYTF. The CDR3, as DNA: TGTGCCAGCAGTTTTGGACAAAACTATGGCTACACCTTC.

The chain couples TRBV19 to TRBJ1-6; no reliable D call. There are 13 residues in the CDR3. The ends were cut back, 5 bases at V and 8 bases at J, with 10 bases in the middle. Germline-derived CDR1 and CDR2 are LNHDA and SQIVND (reference sequence). The CDR3 coding sequence is TGTGCCAGTAGTTCCTCTCGGGATTCACCCCTCCACTTT. Translation: CASSSSRDSPLHF.

The rearrangement uses TRBV7-9 and TRBJ1-1; D call uncertain. V was trimmed by 4 bases and J by 2 bases, leaving 8 bases between them. The germline CDR1 and CDR2 sequences are SEHNR and FQNEAQ (reference sequence). CDR3 length equals 13 residues. The CDR3 DNA reads TGTGCCAGCAGCTCGTTTATCAACACTGAAGCTTTCTTT. Translated: CASSSFINTEAFF.